This entry concerns a single TCR beta chain. The antigen it binds to is not known. No much larger clone exists at a distance of one base, and base qualities are not known. This entry belongs to a study of CD8 T cells in ankylosing spondylitis (dated by TCRdb to the late 2010s). About the full investigation: The study set out to find disease-linked TCR variants by profiling T cell receptor beta repertoires in ankylosing spondylitis patients and healthy donors. Peripheral blood was sampled, and synovial fluid was also collected from ankylosing spondylitis patients. The whole study cohort included 85 to 120 healthy donors and about two dozen ankylosing spondylitis patients.

On the study overall, not on this receptor specifically: Blood from ankylosing spondylitis patients appeared to be characterized by a TCR beta motif composed of about eight highly homologous amino acid variants. Some motif variants were previously reported in synovial fluid and blood of reactive arthritis patients, suggesting common disease-initiation mechanisms. A CD8+ phenotype was shown by the disease-linked clones, which were found at relatively low frequencies in peripheral blood. The disease-linked clones were reported as significantly enriched in matched synovial fluid samples from ankylosing spondylitis patients.

This sample was sequenced with an Illumina HiSeq 2500. TCR beta libraries were prepared by quantitative 5'-RACE with molecular barcodes. Per the original workflow: Disease-linked TCR variants were identified with a new computational method built on a probabilistic model of VDJ rearrangement. TCRdb trimmed public reads at Q25 via fastp, called clones via MiXCR and kept in-frame beta chains. Rows with one shared CDR3 protein collapse into an entry with the most common genes and DNA. For this entry, the V and J calls and clone size follow TCRdb and not the study's own pipeline. Present in this sample are 200,000 to 300,000 distinct CDR3 sequences, about 24% of which were seen just once. 0.5% to 0.75% of the sample is in the top ten clones. Spanning cysteine to phenylalanine, the CDR3 consists of 14 amino acids. The DNA shown is the 42-base CDR3, in frame from base 1. As encoded in the germline V gene, CDR1 is SGHDT while CDR2 is YYEEEE. From V the trimming removes 5 bases and from J it removes 7 bases, while the gene matches leave 7 bases of the junction unaccounted for.

This receptor was obtained from a male donor with ankylosing spondylitis or in good health (not recorded which). The chain is encoded by TRBV5-6 joined to TRBJ1-2, with 11 bases in between that match TRBD1. The sequenced material came from blood, either unsorted or a sorted T cell fraction (not recorded which). The DNA sequence is given as TGTGCCAGCAGACGGACAGGGGGCCTTATTGGCTACACCTTC. Its amino acids are CASRRTGGLIGYTF.